The rows below give T cell receptor beta chains drawn from one sample of a study of T cell repertoires in cytomegalovirus infection. TCRdb reprocessed the reads via MiXCR and lists one record per CDR3 protein. Among about 530,000 distinct CDR3 sequences listed, about 25% were seen once. Sequenced sample: PBMCs. The source of these receptors is a human donor in good health (CMV status not recorded). Some clones in this sample may be carry-over from other donors' samples. Each CDR3 is given with its conserved first and last residue. Fields, in order: clone size, D gene, V gene, J gene, CDR3 DNA, CDR3 protein. D genes are given only for firm matches. Not all rows give a size; the values are once, few, many and, for expanded clones, a class.

.,.,TRBV19,TRBJ1-1,TGTGCCAGTAGTATAGATCGGTACATGAACACTGAAGCTTTCTTT,CASSIDRYMNTEAFF
.,TRBD2,TRBV7-9,TRBJ2-1,TGTGCCAGCAGCATGGGGACTAGCGGGAGGGCCTACAATGAGCAGTTCTTC,CASSMGTSGRAYNEQFF
.,.,TRBV11-2,TRBJ2-1,TGTGCCAGCAGCTTAACTTCAGAGCAGTTCTTC,CASSLTSEQFF
.,.,TRBV7-4,TRBJ2-7,TGTGCCAGCAGCTCCAGACAGACCTACGAGCAGTACTTC,CASSSRQTYEQYF
.,TRBD2,TRBV12-3/TRBV12-4,TRBJ2-5,TGTGCCACCACGAGGGAGGGGGAGACCCAGTACTTC,CATTREGETQYF
.,TRBD2,TRBV6-6,TRBJ2-7,TGTGCCAGCAGTTACGCGCGACTAGCGGGGTCCTACGAGCAGTACTTC,CASSYARLAGSYEQYF
few,.,TRBV6-8,TRBJ2-1,TGTGCCAGCGAGGGGCAGGGAGGCAATGAGCAGTTCTTC,CASEGQGGNEQFF
.,.,TRBV7-2,TRBJ2-1,TGTGCCAGCAGCCGATCAGGGATGAACAATGAGCAGTTCTTC,CASSRSGMNNEQFF
once,TRBD1,TRBV19,TRBJ1-1,TGTGCCAGTAGTATAATCGAGTGGGACAGGGGAAACACTGAAGCTTTCTTT,CASSIIEWDRGNTEAFF
.,TRBD1,TRBV29-1,TRBJ2-5,TGCAGCGTTGAACGGGACAGCCGGGACCAGTACTTC,CSVERDSRDQYF
.,.,TRBV7-2,TRBJ1-1,TGTGCCAGCATCAAGTTATCCGGGGCTAACACTGAAGCTTTCTTT,CASIKLSGANTEAFF
few,.,TRBV12-3/TRBV12-4,TRBJ2-4,TGTGCCAGCAGTTTTCGCGGGGAAAACATTCAGTACTTC,CASSFRGENIQYF
.,TRBD2,TRBV7-6,TRBJ2-3,TGTGCCAGCAGCTTAACAGTAGCGGGCCCTAGCACAGATACGCAGTATTTT,CASSLTVAGPSTDTQYF
many,TRBD1,TRBV12-3/TRBV12-4,TRBJ1-4,TGTGCCAGCAGGCCGGGACAGGGCCGCACAGGAAATGAAAAACTGTTTTTT,CASRPGQGRTGNEKLFF
.,.,TRBV24-1,TRBJ2-5,TGTGCCACCAGTGATCGTTTAGTGGCGAACCACCAAGAGACCCAGTACTTC,CATSDRLVANHQETQYF
few,TRBD2,TRBV10-3,TRBJ2-1,TGTGCCATCAGTCAACCTAGCGGGAGTGTCGACAATGAGCAGTTCTTC,CAISQPSGSVDNEQFF
few,.,TRBV7-7,TRBJ2-3,TGTGCCAGCAGCGCCGTGGGTGGACCCACAGATACGCAGTATTTT,CASSAVGGPTDTQYF
.,TRBD1,TRBV25-1,TRBJ1-2,TGTGCCAGCAGTCTTAGGACAGGTTATGGCTACACCTTC,CASSLRTGYGYTF
few,TRBD1,TRBV11-1,TRBJ2-5,TGTGCCAGCAGCTTAGCGGTAGGGGGCCGGGAGACCCAGTACTTC,CASSLAVGGRETQYF
few,.,TRBV12-3/TRBV12-4,TRBJ1-2,TGTGCCAGCAGTTTAGTTTCCCATGGCTACACCTTC,CASSLVSHGYTF
few,.,TRBV6-6,TRBJ2-7,TGTGCCAGCAGTTACATGCAGACTCAAGAGCAGTACTTC,CASSYMQTQEQYF
.,TRBD1,TRBV12-3/TRBV12-4,TRBJ2-1,TGTGCCAGCAGTTACGGGACAGGGGGATACAATGAGCAGTTCTTC,CASSYGTGGYNEQFF
.,.,TRBV28,TRBJ2-7,TGTGCCAGCACCCAGCACAGGGAGGCCTACGAGCAGTACTTC,CASTQHREAYEQYF
.,.,TRBV27,TRBJ2-3,TGTGCCAGCAGTTTCGGGCGAGATACGCAGTATTTT,CASSFGRDTQYF
.,TRBD2,TRBV12-3/TRBV12-4,TRBJ2-3,TGTGCCAGCAGTCCGGGGACTAGCGGGAGGGCTGCGCAGTATTTT,CASSPGTSGRAAQYF
few,TRBD1,TRBV10-3,TRBJ2-5,TGTGCCATTGGACAGGGGGCGCGAGAGACCCAGTACTTC,CAIGQGARETQYF
.,TRBD2,TRBV6-5,TRBJ2-1,TGTGCCAGCAGTTACTCGGTGGCGGGAGGGGGTGGTGAGCAGTTCTTC,CASSYSVAGGGGEQFF
few,TRBD1,TRBV7-2,TRBJ2-7,TGTGCCAGCAGCGACAGGGGGCCCTACGAGCAGTACTTC,CASSDRGPYEQYF
many,TRBD2,TRBV7-2,TRBJ2-2,TGTGCCAGCCAAGGACTAGCGACGACCGGGGAGCTGTTTTTT,CASQGLATTGELFF
many,TRBD2,TRBV7-2,TRBJ2-7,TGTGCCAGCAGCCAGGGACTAGCGCAGAACGAGCAGTACTTC,CASSQGLAQNEQYF
.,TRBD2,TRBV27,TRBJ2-1,TGTGCCAGCAGTACTAGCGGGAGAAGCCAGTGGTTCTTC,CASSTSGRSQWFF
few,TRBD1,TRBV9,TRBJ2-6,TGTGCCAGCAGCGTAGCTGGACAGGGTCTCTCTGGGGCCAACGTCCTGACTTTC,CASSVAGQGLSGANVLTF
few,.,TRBV7-8,TRBJ2-1,TGTGCCAGCAGCCGGCGAGCGGAGGACAATGAGCAGTTCTTC,CASSRRAEDNEQFF
.,.,TRBV12-3/TRBV12-4,TRBJ1-1,TGTGCCAGCAGACCCCAGATGGCCCGGCGGTCGACTGAAGCTTTCTTT,CASRPQMARRSTEAFF
few,TRBD2,TRBV7-6,TRBJ2-7,TGTGCCAGCAGCTTAACTAGCGGGAGGGGTCGCAACGAGCAGTACTTC,CASSLTSGRGRNEQYF
.,TRBD1,TRBV5-1,TRBJ1-3,TGCGCCAGCAGCTTGGGGCCCAGGACAGGTCCGTCTGGAAACACCATATATTTT,CASSLGPRTGPSGNTIYF
.,.,TRBV20-1,TRBJ1-2,TGCAGTGCCGAGTCGGCGAATGGCTACACCTTC,CSAESANGYTF
.,.,TRBV20-1,TRBJ1-1,TGCAGTGATGGCCGTTACACTGAAGCTTTCTTT,CSDGRYTEAFF
few,.,TRBV6-2/TRBV6-3,TRBJ1-4,TGTGCCAGCAGTCGCGATGATGAAAAACTGTTTTTT,CASSRDDEKLFF
.,TRBD2,TRBV4-3,TRBJ2-3,TGCGCCAGCTCGGAGGGACTAGCGGGAGGGGTCCCAGATACGCAGTATTTT,CASSEGLAGGVPDTQYF
few,.,TRBV7-3,TRBJ2-1,TGTGCCAGCAGCTTAGGTCGGGGCGAGGATGAGCAGTTCTTC,CASSLGRGEDEQFF
.,TRBD1,TRBV18,TRBJ1-5,TGTGCCAGCTCACCAGCAGGGGGGCAGCCCCAGCATTTT,CASSPAGGQPQHF
.,TRBD2,TRBV15,TRBJ2-5,TGTGCCACCAGCAGAGTCAGACTAGCGGGAACAGAGACCCAGTACTTC,CATSRVRLAGTETQYF
.,TRBD2,TRBV7-9,TRBJ2-5,TGTGCCAGCAGCTCCGGGGGGATAGCGGTCCAAGAGACCCAGTACTTC,CASSSGGIAVQETQYF
few,.,TRBV6-5,TRBJ2-7,TGTGCCAGCAGTTACAGCGGGCAGTTCTACGAGCAGTACTTC,CASSYSGQFYEQYF
few,.,TRBV19,TRBJ1-5,TGTGCCAGTATAAGCCAAGAGAATAGCAATCAGCCCCAGCATTTT,CASISQENSNQPQHF
.,.,TRBV12-3/TRBV12-4,TRBJ2-3,TGTGCCAGCAGTCCCCTAGGTGGGGGGAAGGATACGCAGTATTTT,CASSPLGGGKDTQYF
.,.,TRBV11-2,TRBJ2-7,TGTGCCAGCAGCTTAGAAGGCGGGGCCCCCTACGAGCAGTACTTC,CASSLEGGAPYEQYF
many,.,TRBV11-2,TRBJ1-2,TGTGCCAGCAGCTTAGAGAGGTTTAGCTATGGCTACACCTTC,CASSLERFSYGYTF
few,.,TRBV5-1,TRBJ2-1,TGCGCCAGCAGCTTGAGGGCGGGAAAGATGAATGAGCAGTTCTTC,CASSLRAGKMNEQFF
few,.,TRBV20-1,TRBJ2-1,TGCAGTGCTCCCGCCGGGAAAGCCTACAATGAGCAGTTCTTC,CSAPAGKAYNEQFF
.,TRBD2,TRBV7-2,TRBJ2-5,TGTGCCAGCAGCTGGGGGGGAGCGGGGGCCTTCTTC,CASSWGGAGAFF
.,TRBD2,TRBV12-3/TRBV12-4,TRBJ2-2,TGTGCCACCAGTTCGGGACTAGCGACCGGGGAGCTGTTTTTT,CATSSGLATGELFF
many,.,TRBV7-2,TRBJ1-5,TGTGCCAGCAGCTTGGTTGCGGTCCCCAATCAGCCCCAGCATTTT,CASSLVAVPNQPQHF
.,.,TRBV7-2,TRBJ2-1,TGTGCCAGCAGCTTAGATTTTTTTGATGAGCAGTTCTTC,CASSLDFFDEQFF
.,TRBD1,TRBV6-2/TRBV6-3,TRBJ1-1,TGTGCCAGCAGGCCTCAGGACAGGGGGATTGCAGCTTTCTTT,CASRPQDRGIAAFF
.,.,TRBV6-5,TRBJ2-5,TGTGCCAGCAGCCCACCGTTTCTTTCGGGAGTAGAGACCCAGTACTTC,CASSPPFLSGVETQYF
.,TRBD1,TRBV6-5,TRBJ1-5,TGTGCCAGCAGTAGACAGGGAAACCTCAATCAGCCCCAGCATTTT,CASSRQGNLNQPQHF
.,TRBD1,TRBV5-1,TRBJ1-1,TGCGCCAGCAGCAAGGGACAGGCAGTACCGATTGAAGCTTTCTTT,CASSKGQAVPIEAFF